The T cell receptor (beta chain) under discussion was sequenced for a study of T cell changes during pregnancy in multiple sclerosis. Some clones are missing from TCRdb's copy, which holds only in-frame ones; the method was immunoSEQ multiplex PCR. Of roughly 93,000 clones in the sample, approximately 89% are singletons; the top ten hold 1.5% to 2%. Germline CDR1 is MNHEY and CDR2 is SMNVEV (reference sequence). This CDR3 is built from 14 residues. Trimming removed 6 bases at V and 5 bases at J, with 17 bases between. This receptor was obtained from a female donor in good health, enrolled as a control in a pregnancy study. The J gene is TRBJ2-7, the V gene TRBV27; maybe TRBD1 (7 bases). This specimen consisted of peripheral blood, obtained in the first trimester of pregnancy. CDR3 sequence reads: CASRAIPGGNEQYF. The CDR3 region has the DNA TGTGCCAGCAGAGCGATACCAGGGGGGAACGAGCAGTACTTC.